Shown below are 15 T cell receptor beta chains from a single sample sequenced in a study of cytomegalovirus exposure and HLA in healthy donors. Amplification used 60 Vbeta primers and 13 Jbeta primers. Libraries were prepared by immunoSEQ multiplex PCR; TCRdb keeps only in-frame clonotypes and omits some of them. The data show 200,000 to 250,000 clones, with approximately 83% seen just once and approximately 1.5% held by the top ten. Sequencing used PBMCs. These receptors were obtained from a girl between 10 and 17 years old in good health and CMV-seronegative.

This chain joins TRBV2 and TRBJ2-5, with D possibly matching TRBD1 (6 bases). Germline CDR1 reads SNHLY; CDR2 reads FYNNEI. V was pared by 9 bases and J by 2 bases, with 10 bases between. The CDR3 is made up of 12 amino acids. The CDR3, as DNA: TGTGCCAGTGGACAGAGACAAGAGACCCAGTACTTC. Protein product: CASGQRQETQYF.

This chain links TRBV5-1 with TRBJ1-2, with 10 bases matching TRBD1. CDR3 length: 13 amino acids. The V segment lost 8 bases and the J segment 6 bases; nucleotides outside the gene matches: 7. Germline assignment: CDR1 SGHRS and CDR2 YFSETQ. CDR3: CASRGQGGDGYTF. The CDR3 DNA is TGCGCCAGTCGAGGACAGGGGGGTGATGGCTACACCTTC.

In DNA form, the CDR3 reads TGTGCCAGCAGTGAAGCTGGGGGGGCCCTTTATGGCTACACCTTC. It is translated as CASSEAGGALYGYTF. The rearrangement links TRBV6-1 to TRBJ1-2; maybe TRBD1 (6 bases). Trimming removed 0 bases from V and 5 bases from J, with 13 bases in between. The germline V gene has CDR1 MNHNS and CDR2 SASEGT. The CDR3 consists of 15 residues.

This chain links TRBV6-1 with TRBJ1-6, with TRBD1 matching over 9 bases. V shed 7 bases and J 6 bases; nucleotides not matched to a gene: 1. CDR1 is MNHNS and CDR2 is SASEGT in the germline V gene. The CDR3 sequence is 13 residues long. CDR3 nucleotide sequence: TGTGCCAGCACACAGGGGGCTAATTCACCCCTCCACTTT. This encodes CASTQGANSPLHF.

J is TRBJ2-7 and V is TRBV5-6, with D uncertain. CDR3 length: 11 amino acids. V was shortened by 2 bases and J by 7 bases, with 7 bases between the two germline ends. CDR1 is SGHDT and CDR2 is YYEEEE in the germline V gene. CDR3 DNA: TGTGCCAGCAGCTTCAGAAGAGAGCAGTACTTC. It specifies CASSFRREQYF.

The chain links TRBV27 to TRBJ1-1, with 8 bases matching TRBD1. Germline CDR1 reads MNHEY; CDR2 reads SMNVEV (reference sequence). The CDR3 runs 14 residues. V lost 5 bases to trimming and J lost 4 bases; unmatched junction nucleotides: 6. This CDR3 is CASSQDRDGTEAFF. CDR3 DNA sequence: TGTGCCAGCAGTCAGGACAGGGATGGCACTGAAGCTTTCTTT.

A remark on this clone: This sample includes further DNA sequences coding for the same CDR3. The rearrangement links TRBV7-3 to TRBJ2-5, with TRBD2 matching over 7 bases. Trimming at V came to 2 bases and at J to 5 bases, leaving 2 bases not matched to a gene. CDR1 SGHTA and CDR2 FQGTGA come from the germline V gene. This CDR3 comprises 13 residues. In DNA form, the CDR3 reads TGTGCCAGCAGCTTAGGGGGGGTGGAGACCCAGTACTTC. Its translation: CASSLGGVETQYF. Drawing the rest from reference TRBV7-3 and TRBJ2-5, the complete variable domain is GAGVSQTPSNKVTEKGKYVELRCDPISGHTALYWYRQSLGQGPEFLIYFQGTGAADDSGLPNDRFFAVRPEGSVSTLKIQRTERGDSAVYLCASSLGGVETQYFGPGTRLLVL.

V gene TRBV11-2 combines with J gene TRBJ1-1; a possible D gene is TRBD1 (6 bases). In germline, CDR1 is SGHAT, CDR2 FQNNGV. V was pared by 4 bases and J by 4 bases, with 16 bases between. The CDR3 runs 15 residues. CDR3 loop: CASSSPDRLGTEAFF. The CDR3 bases are TGTGCCAGCAGCTCCCCCGACAGGCTAGGCACTGAAGCTTTCTTT. The complete variable domain, with remaining parts taken from reference TRBV11-2 and TRBJ1-1, reads EAGVAQSPRYKIIEKRQSVAFWCNPISGHATLYWYQQILGQGPKLLIQFQNNGVVDDSQLPKDRFSAERLKGVDSTLKIQPAKLEDSAVYLCASSSPDRLGTEAFFGQGTRLTVV.

The chain has TRBV6-5 and TRBJ1-1, with a possible D match to TRBD1 (5 bases). Germline CDR1 and CDR2: MNHEY and SVGAGI. Trimming shortened V by 6 bases and J by 1 base, and 15 bases separated the two germline ends. The CDR3 has 15 residues. The CDR3 here is CASRKLIGENTEAFF. For the CDR3, the DNA is TGTGCCAGCAGAAAGTTAATAGGGGAGAACACTGAAGCTTTCTTT.

The rearrangement links TRBV9 to TRBJ2-3; TRBD1 aligns across 10 bases. The CDR3 has 18 residues. Per the germline V gene, CDR1 is SGDLS and CDR2 is YYNGEE. J lost 4 bases, V lost 3 bases, and 14 bases had no gene match. DNA for the CDR3: TGTGCCAGCAGCGCCTCCCCGTCGGGGACAGGGGTTTCAGATACGCAGTATTTT. The encoded protein is CASSASPSGTGVSDTQYF.

The CDR3 sequence: CASGQFSGANVLTF. For the CDR3, the DNA is TGTGCCAGCGGACAGTTTTCTGGGGCCAACGTCCTGACTTTC. V gene TRBV7-8 combines with J gene TRBJ2-6; D might be TRBD1 (6 bases). The germline CDR1 and CDR2 sequences are SGHVS and FQNEAQ. Trimming pared 8 bases from V and 1 base from J, leaving 9 bases between. The CDR3 is 14 residues long.

The chain links TRBV7-2 to TRBJ1-2; 9 positions agree with TRBD1. V dropped 2 bases and J dropped 8; count of bases not matched to a gene: 9. The CDR3 loop spans 15 amino acids. Germline CDR1 is SGHTA and CDR2 is FQGNSA. The CDR3 loop reads CASSLYRDREVGYTF. As DNA, the CDR3 is TGTGCCAGCAGCTTATACCGGGACAGGGAGGTCGGCTACACCTTC. The variable domain in full, with the rest retrieved from reference TRBV7-2 and TRBJ1-2, is GAGVSQSPSNKVTEKGKDVELRCDPISGHTALYWYRQSLGQGLEFLIYFQGNSAPDKSGLPSDRFSAERTGGSVSTLTIQRTQQEDSAVYLCASSLYRDREVGYTFGSGTRLTVV.

The chain links TRBV28 to TRBJ1-3, with 8 bases matching TRBD1. V lost 5 bases to trimming and J lost 4 bases; unmatched junction nucleotides: 4. The CDR3 is 14 amino acids. Germline values: CDR1 MDHEN, CDR2 SYDVKM. For the CDR3, the DNA is TGTGCCAGCAGTACGACAGGGGCAGGAAACACCATATATTTT. Protein sequence: CASSTTGAGNTIYF.

V is TRBV4-1 and J is TRBJ2-2, with D maybe TRBD2 (6 bases). This CDR3 contains 16 residues. V shed 6 bases and J shed 1 base, with 15 bases lying between them. Germline V CDR1 and CDR2: MGHRA, YSYEKL. In nucleotides, the CDR3 is TGCGCCAGCAGGACCACTAGGGACTTGAACACCGGGGAGCTGTTTTTT. It is translated as CASRTTRDLNTGELFF.

This chain joins TRBV19 and TRBJ1-1; no reliable D call. V was shortened by 3 bases and J by 1 base, with 12 bases between the two germline ends. The V gene's germline CDR1 is LNHDA and CDR2 SQIVND (reference sequence). This CDR3 contains 15 residues. The CDR3 nucleotides are TGTGCCAGTAGTATGGGTGGCAGGCCGAACACTGAAGCTTTCTTT. Translation: CASSMGGRPNTEAFF.